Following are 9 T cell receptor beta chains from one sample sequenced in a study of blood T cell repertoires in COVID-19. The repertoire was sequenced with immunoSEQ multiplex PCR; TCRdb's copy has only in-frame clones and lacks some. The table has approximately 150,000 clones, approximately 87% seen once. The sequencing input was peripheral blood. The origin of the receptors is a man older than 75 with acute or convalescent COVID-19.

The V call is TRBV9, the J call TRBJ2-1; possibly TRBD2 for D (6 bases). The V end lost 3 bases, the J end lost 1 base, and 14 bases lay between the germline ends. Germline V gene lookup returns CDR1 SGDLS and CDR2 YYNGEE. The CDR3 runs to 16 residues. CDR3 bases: TGTGCCAGCAGCGGTCCTCCGGCGGGATCCTACAATGAGCAGTTCTTC. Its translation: CASSGPPAGSYNEQFF.

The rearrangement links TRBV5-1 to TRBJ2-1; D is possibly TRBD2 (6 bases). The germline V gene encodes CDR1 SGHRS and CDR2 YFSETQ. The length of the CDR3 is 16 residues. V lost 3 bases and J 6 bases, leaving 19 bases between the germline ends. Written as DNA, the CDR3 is TGCGCCAGCAGCTCCCAACCGGGACTCACGGGCAATGAGCAGTTCTTC. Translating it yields CASSSQPGLTGNEQFF.

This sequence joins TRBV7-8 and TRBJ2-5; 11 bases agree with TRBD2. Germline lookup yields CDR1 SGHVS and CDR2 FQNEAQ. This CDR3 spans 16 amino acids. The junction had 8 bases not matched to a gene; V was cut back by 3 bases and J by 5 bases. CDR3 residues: CASSLSSGGGMETQYF. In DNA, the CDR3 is TGTGCCAGCAGCTTGAGTAGCGGGGGGGGGATGGAGACCCAGTACTTC.

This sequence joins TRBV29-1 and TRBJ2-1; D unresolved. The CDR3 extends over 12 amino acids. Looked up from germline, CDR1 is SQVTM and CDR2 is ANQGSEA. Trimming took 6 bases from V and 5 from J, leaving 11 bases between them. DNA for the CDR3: TGCAGCGTGGCCCGCGGAAACAATGAGCAGTTCTTC. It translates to CSVARGNNEQFF.

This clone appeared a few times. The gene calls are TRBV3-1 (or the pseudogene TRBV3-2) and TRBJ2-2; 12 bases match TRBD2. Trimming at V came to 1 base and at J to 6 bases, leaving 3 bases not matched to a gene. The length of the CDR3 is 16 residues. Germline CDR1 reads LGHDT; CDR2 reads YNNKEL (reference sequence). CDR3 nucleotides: TGTGCCAGCAGCCAAGGGACTAGCGGGACGGCCGGGGAGCTGTTTTTT. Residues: CASSQGTSGTAGELFF.

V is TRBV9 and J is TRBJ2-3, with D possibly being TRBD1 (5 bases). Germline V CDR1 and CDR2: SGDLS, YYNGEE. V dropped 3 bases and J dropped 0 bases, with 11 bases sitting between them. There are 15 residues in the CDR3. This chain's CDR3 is CASSEQGTSTDTQYF. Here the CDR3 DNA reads TGTGCCAGCAGCGAGCAGGGAACTAGCACAGATACGCAGTATTTT.

The CDR3 here is CASSQDRGELFF. CDR3 bases: TGTGCCAGCAGTCAAGACAGGGGGGAGCTGTTTTTT. This chain connects TRBV27 to TRBJ2-2, with D perhaps matching TRBD1 (6 bases). Germline V CDR1 and CDR2: MNHEY, SMNVEV (reference sequence). This CDR3 spans 12 amino acids. The V gene lost 5 bases and the J gene lost 8 bases, with 9 bases spanning the gap.

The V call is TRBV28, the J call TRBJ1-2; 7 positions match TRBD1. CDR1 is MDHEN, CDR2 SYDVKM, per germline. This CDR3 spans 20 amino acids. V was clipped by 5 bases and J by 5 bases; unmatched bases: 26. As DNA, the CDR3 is TGTGCCAGCAGTCTCCTCGGGCTACCTGTGACAGGGCGGGTAGTGTATGGCTACACCTTC. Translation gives CASSLLGLPVTGRVVYGYTF.

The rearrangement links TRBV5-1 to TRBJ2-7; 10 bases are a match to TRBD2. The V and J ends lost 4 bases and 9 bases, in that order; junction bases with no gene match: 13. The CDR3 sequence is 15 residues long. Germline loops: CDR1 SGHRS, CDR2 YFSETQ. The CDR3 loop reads CASSPSLAGALGQYF. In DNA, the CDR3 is TGCGCCAGCAGCCCCTCTCTAGCGGGAGCCCTCGGGCAGTACTTC.